Reported below is one TCR beta chain. Its antigen is not identified. The sample comes from a study of blood T cells in healthy people across ages. A J-beta primer mix and a sample-barcoded 5' primer were used in a second PCR of roughly 6 to 12 cycles. TCRdb used MiXCR to reprocess the 5' RACE reads, holding one entry per CDR3 protein. This table has around 620,000 distinct CDR3 sequences, 25% to 30% appearing once. Per the germline V gene, CDR1 is MGHDK and CDR2 is SYGVNS. This CDR3 region has 17 residues. Findings and limits, study-wide: Investigators treated diversity estimates from one million T cells as underestimates.

The sequenced sample was blood. The J gene is TRBJ2-5, the V gene TRBV25-1; possible D gene TRBD1, 5 bases. The DNA end favors TRBJ2-7, so the J call may be wrong. The TCR was taken from a woman between 65 and 79 years old in good health. In DNA form, the CDR3 reads TGTGCCAGCAGTGACTTCCCAGCCAAGGGGCCCCTCTACGAGCAGTACTTC. Its translation is CASSDFPAKGPLYEQYF.